This T cell receptor (beta chain) was recovered during a study of cytomegalovirus exposure and HLA in healthy donors. General study results and limits: Available immune exposure information covered CMV serostatus only.

60 Vbeta and 13 Jbeta primers were used in PCR. Produced via immunoSEQ multiplex PCR; TCRdb's table is partial and in-frame only. The sample shows more than 85,000 clones, about four fifths of them seen only once. Germline CDR1 reads MNHEY; CDR2 reads SVGAGI. The CDR3 consists of 15 residues. V lost 5 bases and J lost 1; bases outside the gene matches: 3. With respect to this clone: Antigen specificity is unknown.

The sequenced sample was PBMCs. The chain uses TRBV6-5 and TRBJ2-3; TRBD1 aligns across 10 bases. The clonotype comes from a male donor in good health and CMV-seropositive. The CDR3 sequence is CASSAGTGGTDTQYF. The CDR3 nucleotides read TGTGCCAGCAGTGCTGGGACAGGGGGCACAGATACGCAGTATTTT.